This is a list of T cell receptor beta chains from one sample in a study of molecular identifiers for immune sequencing clone quantification. A single record per CDR3 protein comes from TCRdb applying MiXCR to the PCR reads. Here the sample spans around 460,000 distinct CDR3 sequences, about 26% being singletons. Sequenced input: naive CD8+ T cells from blood, with Jurkat cell RNA spiked in. The receptors come from a human donor in good health. Some libraries in this study had Jurkat cell RNA spiked in. The CDR3 runs from the conserved cysteine through the conserved F or W. Fields, in order: clone size, J gene, D gene, V gene, CDR3 DNA, CDR3 protein. D genes are given only for firm matches. Rows give clone size only sometimes, using once, few, many, or a class for an expanded clone.

.,TRBJ2-5,.,TRBV6-2/TRBV6-3,TGTGCCAGCAAATCCCAGTACTTC,CASKSQYF
.,TRBJ2-3,.,TRBV19,TGTGCCAGTAGTATTCGGTCAGATACGCAGTATTTT,CASSIRSDTQYF
once,TRBJ2-1,.,TRBV25-1,TGTGCCAGCAGTGAAATGAGGGAAAGTAGCGTGGATGAGCAGTTCTTC,CASSEMRESSVDEQFF
.,TRBJ2-1,.,TRBV5-6,TGTGCCAGCAGCTTGGGTACGCTGGAGTACAATGAGCAGTTCTTC,CASSLGTLEYNEQFF
.,TRBJ2-3,TRBD1,TRBV6-5,TGTGCCGGCAGTTTCTACCGGGACAGGGTGGATACGCAGTGTTTT,CAGSFYRDRVDTQCF
many,TRBJ1-1,.,TRBV10-3,TGTGCCATCAGCCGACCCGACGGAACAAGTGAAGCTTTCTTT,CAISRPDGTSEAFF
many,TRBJ2-7,TRBD1,TRBV15,TGTGCCACCAGCACGATGACAGGGACCTACGAGCAGTACTTC,CATSTMTGTYEQYF
few,TRBJ2-3,.,TRBV28,TGTGCCAGCAGTCCCCACTCAGCTAGCACAGATACGCAGTATTTT,CASSPHSASTDTQYF
many,TRBJ1-2,.,TRBV29-1,TGCAGCGTTGACGGGCAGGACTATATTGGCTACACCTTC,CSVDGQDYIGYTF
many,TRBJ1-5,.,TRBV3-1,TGTGCCAGCAGCCAAGAGGATCAGCCCCAGCATTTT,CASSQEDQPQHF
.,TRBJ1-2,.,TRBV4-1,TGCGCCAGCAGCCAAGACAGGGGTGGTATCGGAGATTGGGATGGCTACACCTTC,CASSQDRGGIGDWDGYTF
few,TRBJ1-1,.,TRBV7-9,TGTGCCAGCAGCTTACCTCAGTCCCCCGGTCGGAACACTGAAGCTTTCTTT,CASSLPQSPGRNTEAFF
many,TRBJ1-5,.,TRBV21-1,TGTGCCAGCAGCGGGGGGGGAGTGAATCAGCCCCAGCATTTT,CASSGGGVNQPQHF
.,TRBJ1-5,.,TRBV27,TGTGCCAGCAGTTTATCGTGGGGATTGAGCAATCAGCCCCAGCATTTT,CASSLSWGLSNQPQHF
many,TRBJ2-7,.,TRBV4-1,TGCGCCAGCAGCCCAGGGACACTGTACGAGCAGTACTTC,CASSPGTLYEQYF
few,TRBJ2-7,.,TRBV6-2/TRBV6-3,TGTGCCAGCAGGTCCTCGGGGGACGAGCAGTACTTC,CASRSSGDEQYF
many,TRBJ1-5,.,TRBV4-3,TGCGCCAGCAGCCAAGAGGTATTATCTGGGAAGCCCCAGCATTTT,CASSQEVLSGKPQHF
few,TRBJ2-7,TRBD2,TRBV6-2/TRBV6-3,TGTGCCAGCAGTTACGACGCCTTTTTGGAAGCGGGGGTTTTGGACGAGCAGTACTTC,CASSYDAFLEAGVLDEQYF
.,TRBJ2-7,TRBD2,TRBV5-5,TGTGCCAGCAGTAGTAAAGGACTAGTCGTGGAGCAGTACTTC,CASSSKGLVVEQYF
once,TRBJ2-7,.,TRBV30,TGTGCCTGGAGTCTCAGGGTCTCCTACGAGCAGTGCTTC,CAWSLRVSYEQCF
.,TRBJ2-1,.,TRBV7-9,TGTGCCAGCAGAGGGGGAATCGATGAGCAGTTCTTC,CASRGGIDEQFF
.,TRBJ2-3,.,TRBV6-5,TGTGCCAGCAGTTACTCGGTAGGGTATCCAGATACGCAGTATTTT,CASSYSVGYPDTQYF
many,TRBJ2-1,.,TRBV11-2,TGTGCCAGCAGCTCACTCAGGAATGAGCAGTTCTTC,CASSSLRNEQFF
.,TRBJ2-6,.,TRBV3-2,TGTGCCAGCAGCCAAGGGTCGCCAGACCAGGGGGACGGGGCCAACGTCCTGACTTTC,CASSQGSPDQGDGANVLTF
many,TRBJ2-3,TRBD1,TRBV29-1,TGCAGCGTCGCCCAGGGGGTTGGAGATACGCAGTATTTT,CSVAQGVGDTQYF
few,TRBJ2-3,.,TRBV6-2/TRBV6-3,TGTGCCAGCAGTTCACCCCGTCGGGACGGAGGCACAGATACGCAGTATTTT,CASSSPRRDGGTDTQYF
few,TRBJ2-1,TRBD2,TRBV27,TGTGCCAGCAGTGTCGGGGAGGGCCTCTACAATGAGCAGTTCTTC,CASSVGEGLYNEQFF
many,TRBJ1-5,.,TRBV6-2/TRBV6-3,TGTGCCAGCAGTTATTGGGACGGCGTGAAGCATTTT,CASSYWDGVKHF
many,TRBJ2-7,.,TRBV4-3,TGCGCCAGCAGCCCGGCAAGGCATTACGAGCAGTACTTC,CASSPARHYEQYF
.,TRBJ2-2,TRBD2,TRBV6-4,TGTGCCAGCAGTCCCGAGCTAGCGGTCAGTACCGGGGAGCTGTTTTTT,CASSPELAVSTGELFF
.,TRBJ2-1,.,TRBV28,TGTGCCAGCAGTTTCCGGGGGCACTACAGTGAGCAGTTCTTC,CASSFRGHYSEQFF
.,TRBJ2-7,.,TRBV27,TGTGCCAGCAGTTTCGACAGACTGGCCTACGAGCAGTACTTC,CASSFDRLAYEQYF
once,TRBJ2-7,.,TRBV12-3/TRBV12-4,TGTGCCAGCAGTTTGGGGGTCGAGCGGTACTTC,CASSLGVERYF
few,TRBJ2-1,.,TRBV27,TGTGCCAGCAGTCCGCTTCTTGAGGGGGGGCAAAATGAGCAGTTCTTC,CASSPLLEGGQNEQFF
.,TRBJ1-1,.,TRBV27,TGTGCCAGCAGTCCCCACATATTCTACACTGAAGCTTTCTTT,CASSPHIFYTEAFF
many,TRBJ2-3,.,TRBV7-8,TGTGCCAGCAGCCCTCTACAGCCGGCAGATACGCAGTATTTT,CASSPLQPADTQYF
few,TRBJ1-6,.,TRBV28,TGTGCCAGCAGTCCGAGGACCTATTCACCCCTCCACTTT,CASSPRTYSPLHF
few,TRBJ1-5,.,TRBV12-3/TRBV12-4,TGTGCCAGCAGTTTCAACCCGGGACGGTTTAGCAATCAGCCCCAGCATTTT,CASSFNPGRFSNQPQHF
few,TRBJ2-3,TRBD2,TRBV11-2,TGTGCCAGCAGCTTAGTAGGCCTAGCGGGGCGCACAGATACGCAGTATTTT,CASSLVGLAGRTDTQYF
many,TRBJ2-5,.,TRBV10-3,TGTGCCATCAGCGACGGGCTACAAGAGACCCAGTACTTC,CAISDGLQETQYF
.,TRBJ1-3,TRBD1,TRBV6-5,TGTGCCAGCAGTTACCAAAAGGACAGGGCTTTGCAATCTGGAAACACCACATATTTT,CASSYQKDRALQSGNTTYF
few,TRBJ1-1,.,TRBV20-1,TGCAGTGCTAGTCGCGATCCCGGGTACACTGAAGCTTTCTTT,CSASRDPGYTEAFF
.,TRBJ2-3,.,TRBV28,TGTGCCAGCAGTTCGCAGGGGCGGACAGATACGCAGTATTTT,CASSSQGRTDTQYF
many,TRBJ2-3,.,TRBV21-1,TGTGCCAGCATCCTATACGCCACAGCGGACGCAGATACGCAGTATTTT,CASILYATADADTQYF
many,TRBJ1-1,.,TRBV12-3/TRBV12-4,TGTGCCAGCTCCCGGGCGGGTTCAGGAGCTGAAGCTTTCTTT,CASSRAGSGAEAFF
many,TRBJ2-5,TRBD2,TRBV20-1,TGCAGTGCTAGAGATAAGAGGGACTATCTACAAGAGACCCAGTACTTC,CSARDKRDYLQETQYF
.,TRBJ2-1,TRBD2,TRBV20-1,TGCAGTGCTAGAGAGCCGGGACTAGCGGGCAATGAGCAGTTCTTC,CSAREPGLAGNEQFF
few,TRBJ2-7,.,TRBV28,TGTGCCAGCCAGCGGTGGGTCGAGCAGTACTTC,CASQRWVEQYF
few,TRBJ1-5,.,TRBV12-5,TGTGCTAGTGGTTTGGTACTCGGGGGGGGCGGTTTTCATCAGCCCCAGCATTTT,CASGLVLGGGGFHQPQHF
.,TRBJ2-5,TRBD2,TRBV7-9,TGTGCCAGCAGCTTAGGCGCTAGCGGGGAACAAGAGGCCCAGTACTTC,CASSLGASGEQEAQYF
many,TRBJ2-5,TRBD2,TRBV4-3,TGCGCCAGCAGCCAAGATGTTACTAGCGGGAAATCGGCCCAGTACTTC,CASSQDVTSGKSAQYF
few,TRBJ1-1,TRBD1,TRBV12-3/TRBV12-4,TGTGCCAGCCTGGAGGGGGCCACTGAAGCTTTCTTT,CASLEGATEAFF
.,TRBJ2-2,.,TRBV12-3/TRBV12-4,.,CASSTSGVGELFF
once,TRBJ1-1,TRBD1,TRBV6-5,TGTGCCAGCAGTCGGAGGGACAGGGGGAGCACTGAAGCTTTCTTT,CASSRRDRGSTEAFF
many,TRBJ2-5,.,TRBV6-2/TRBV6-3,TGTGCCAGCAGTTACCTCGGCCGGCCCCAAGAGACCCAGTACTTC,CASSYLGRPQETQYF